Listed here is a single T cell receptor beta chain. Its antigen is undetermined. At one end the junction does not follow the germline gene, possibly because of a read error. The sample originates from a study of cytomegalovirus exposure and HLA in healthy donors. Whole-study results and caveats: Presence/absence analyses supposed approximately even sequencing depth among donors. Follow-up analysis later connected one missense variant in DCLRE1C with trimming of TCR beta V- and J-genes.

The CDR3 loop spans 17 amino acids. From germline, CDR1 is MNHNS and CDR2 SASEGT. The PCR used 60 Vbeta and 13 Jbeta primers. The method was immunoSEQ multiplex PCR; TCRdb's version includes in-frame clones alone and lacks a portion of them. The sample shows 150,000 to 200,000 clones, approximately 85% of them seen only once. The source of this sequence is a man aged 18 to 30 in good health and CMV-seropositive. The V call is TRBV6-1, the J call TRBJ2-4; D might be TRBD2 (5 bases). What was sequenced was PBMCs. The CDR3 spells CAISESYSGLAKNIQYF. The CDR3 region has the DNA TGTGCCATCAGTGAGTCGTACAGTGGACTAGCCAAAAACATTCAGTACTTC.